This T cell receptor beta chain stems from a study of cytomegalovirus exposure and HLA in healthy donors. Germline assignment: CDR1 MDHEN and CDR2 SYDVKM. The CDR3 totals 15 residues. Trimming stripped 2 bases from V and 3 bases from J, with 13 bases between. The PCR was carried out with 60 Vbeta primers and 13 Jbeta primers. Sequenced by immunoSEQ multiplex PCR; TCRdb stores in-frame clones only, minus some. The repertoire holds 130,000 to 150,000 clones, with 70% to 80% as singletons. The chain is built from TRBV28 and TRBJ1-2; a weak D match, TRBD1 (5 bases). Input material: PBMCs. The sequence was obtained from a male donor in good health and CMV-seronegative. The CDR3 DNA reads TGTGCCAGCAGTTTACTACCCGGACAAGACTATGGCTACACCTTC. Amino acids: CASSLLPGQDYGYTF.